The TCR beta chain described here comes from a study of blood T cell repertoires in COVID-19. On the study more broadly: From the United States, Italy and Spain came samples of acute and convalescent COVID-19. In each case, the material was cDNA or gDNA derived from T cells, B-cell-depleted T cells, or PBMCs.

Per the authors' pipeline: Reference gene primer amplification in the assay estimated nucleated cell counts. Here immunoSEQ multiplex PCR was the method, and the copy in TCRdb shows in-frame clones only, minus some. The DNA was the basis for D and trimming; V, J and clone size are from that table. In the table there are fewer than 200,000 clones, roughly 88% of which are singletons. Germline V CDR1 and CDR2: MNHEY, SVGEGT. Trimming pared 0 bases from V and 6 bases from J, leaving 5 bases between. This CDR3 contains 12 residues. This rearrangement joins TRBV6-2 or TRBV6-3 to TRBJ1-2; tentatively, D is TRBD1 (5 bases). The source material was peripheral blood. The TCR was taken from a man between 60 and 75 years old who had recovered from COVID-19. CDR3: CASSYSGDGYTF. The CDR3 nucleotides read TGTGCCAGCAGTTACTCAGGGGATGGCTACACCTTC.